This section outlines one T cell receptor (beta chain) sequence together with its context. This clonotype was found a few times. Its specific antigen is unknown. Per-base quality was not reported, and no clone a single base away is much larger than it. The source of the sample is a study of blood T cells in healthy people across ages (dated by TCRdb to 2013 to 2016). Context from the whole study: In model experiments, template switching captured roughly one uniquely barcoded TCR beta cDNA molecule for every two T cells. The study measured age-related changes in TCR beta repertoire diversity using deep sequencing normalized with unique cDNA molecular identifiers. Four age groups were formed from the donors: young (average approximately 16 years), middle-aged (approximately 40), aged (roughly 56) and long-lived (about 80). Donors of different ages were randomly distributed across sequencing lanes to avoid experimental bias. The study analyzed two additional independent replicas of 1 million unique cDNA reads from the same blood draw for two donors, one aged 18 to 30 and one aged 80 or older. Broader findings and caveats from the paper: Estimates of total diversity based on one million sequenced T cells were regarded as lower bounds and as underestimates. As age increased, observed TCR beta diversity per million T cells dropped in a roughly linear way, and a significant reduction was already evident by age 40. The CMV infection status of donors was not known, potentially confounding age-related changes in expanded clonotypes. A strong correlation was found between observed TCR beta diversity and the percentage of naive T cells measured by flow cytometry. Bulk unsorted PBMC profiling prevented conclusive comparison of naive and antigen-experienced compartments. Compared with the aged group, the long-lived group had more naive CD4+ T cells, fewer expanded clones and increased TCR diversity, a pattern suggesting age selection.

Donors were approximately 42 systemically healthy Caucasian individuals from Russia aged roughly 6 to 95 years. Approximately 10 milliliters of peripheral blood were collected from each donor into EDTA-treated Vacutainer tubes. Ficoll-Paque density-gradient centrifugation was used to isolate PBMCs, with at least 6 million per sample. Trizol reagent was used to extract total RNA from the PBMCs, yielding at least 6 micrograms per sample. Naive CD45RAhigh/CD27high T cell percentages were measured by flow cytometry on a PBMC aliquot from every donor. The library was obtained by 5' RACE. The data were produced on an Illumina HiSeq 2500. The second PCR ran for roughly 7 to 11 cycles and used a J-beta primer mix along with a sample-barcoded 5' primer. Each TCR beta cDNA molecule received a unique molecular identifier from a template-switch 5' adaptor carrying 12 random nucleotides. At least 2.5 million CDR3-containing paired-end reads were obtained from each sample. The Mint cDNA synthesis kit, primed by a TRBC-specific oligonucleotide, was used to synthesize first-strand cDNA from all RNA. Following uracil-DNA glycosylase treatment, all cDNA underwent a first 18-cycle PCR with the universal primers M1SS and BC2_uni_R. Regarding the original processing steps: For normalization, 1 million high-quality reads, each with a distinct molecular identifier, were randomly selected from each sample. Reads with shared molecular identifiers were discarded instead of being binned into consensus sequences. MiTCR, set to a Q25 quality threshold and the strictest error-elimination algorithm, was used for CDR3 identification, clonotype clustering and error correction. A nonparametric unseen species model with Euler transformation was used to estimate lower-bound total TCR beta diversity. TCRdb took the public reads, trimmed them with fastp at Q25, ran MiXCR for clone calling and kept in-frame beta chains. For every CDR3 protein sequence, its rows merge into one entry that carries the most common genes and DNA. For this entry, the V and J calls and clone size follow TCRdb and not the study's own pipeline. For this sample there are roughly 1,700,000 distinct CDR3 sequences; under 30% appear just once. The ten largest make up 7% to 9% of the sample.

Taken from cysteine to phenylalanine, the CDR3 has 10 residues. The retained sequence is limited to the CDR3, 30 bases, with the frame set at the first base. The germline V gene provides CDR1 SQVTM and CDR2 ANQGSEA. V is pared back by 5 bases and J by 11 bases, with 12 bases lying between the germline termini. Sequencing input: blood. The receptor was derived from a woman under 40 in good health. The chain was built from TRBV29-1 and TRBJ2-5; 5 matching bases give a weak D call of TRBD2. This receptor has the CDR3 CSVNLGEQYF. Here is the DNA: TGCAGCGTTAACCTCGGGGAGCAGTACTTC.